Below, one T cell receptor beta chain is given with its context. Its antigen is not known. These data originate in a study of shared clonotypes between healthy human individuals. About the research overall: There were three CD4 naive, three CD4 memory, two CD8 naive and one CD8 memory plates per donor.

A CD45RA-negative memory subset and a CD45RA+ naive subset were separated from the CD4+ cells. CDR3 size: 16 residues. CDR1 SGHVS and CDR2 FQNEAQ come from the germline V gene. Trimming left V 5 bases short and J 2 bases short, with 16 bases between. The method was immunoSEQ multiplex PCR; TCRdb's version includes in-frame clones alone and lacks a portion of them. The table lists over 1.4 million clones, 95% to 97% of them singletons, with more than 0.9% in the top ten. General study points: Naive subsets generally had larger estimated richness than memory subsets.

This chain uses TRBV7-8 with TRBJ2-1, with a tentative D call TRBD1 (6 bases). The TCR was taken from a man younger than 40 in good health. The specimen sequenced was naive CD4+ T cells sorted from blood. Subset noted: CD45RA+ positively selected. CDR3 in DNA: TGTGCCAGCAGCCCATGGACAGACGCAGCCTACAATGAGCAGTTCTTC. Translating gives CASSPWTDAAYNEQFF.